This T cell receptor beta chain derives from a study of human versus mouse CDR3 diversity and MHC coevolution (dated by TCRdb to 2015 to 2018). General notes on the study: According to reports, the immunoSEQ assay can detect one in 200,000 T cells and keeps multiplex PCR amplification bias to a minimum. Across the mouse and human samples, each sample yielded between 0.6 x 10^7 and 1.6 x 10^7 valid reads. Human naive CD4 T cell repertoires served as a reference for TCR selection on multiple MHC II alleles, compared against human-TCR-locus transgenic mice with single MHC II. The human cohort was made up of three healthy volunteer blood donors, who at collection were aged 30 to 39, 40 to 50 and 60 to 70, one donor in each range.

The investigation overall reported the following: The largest TCR beta repertoire according to iCHAO1 estimates belonged to humans, at 1.5 million to 2 million clonotypes, a result attributed likely to selection by multiple MHC II molecules. Two of the three human donors showed the lowest clonal inequality scores among all compared groups. On average, humans had more CDR3 deletions and insertions than mice, indicating greater exonuclease and TdT activity. Repertoire diversity was not considered directly comparable between humans and mice because human T cells were selected on roughly 6 MHC II alleles.

Regarding this clone: The antigen this receptor binds is unknown. The sample holds no much larger clone one base away, and base qualities are not on file.

The QIAGEN blood and tissue kit was used to extract genomic DNA from sorted cells, and the DNA was quantified on a NanoDrop 1000. TCR alpha and beta chains were deep sequenced and quantified on the immunoSEQ platform using multiplex PCR of genomic DNA. The original methods were these. Annotation of the TCR sequences relied on IMGT gene and region definitions. Out-of-frame rearrangements were taken as a proxy for the preselection repertoire and were compared with in-frame clonotypes. The iCHAO1 estimator provided with the immunoSEQ platform was used to estimate repertoire size. A Gini index, which is based on the Lorenz curve, was applied to in-frame amino acid clonotypes to measure clonal inequality. Shared clonotypes were counted with the intersect function of the R package tcR, and similarity was scored with the Jaccard index. The R prcomp function was used without normalization to run principal component analysis of V, J and V-J usage frequencies. TCRdb limited this immuneACCESS table to in-frame rearrangements with V and J called. A share of clones is missing; checked studies link under half to unresolved V genes, and the rest is unexplained. D and trimming were read from the DNA, whereas the V and J calls and clone size are those reported in that table. The sample table lists tens of thousands of clones, about 94% of them with a count of one. The top ten constitute approximately 19% of the sample.

Including cysteine and phenylalanine, the CDR3 has 14 amino acids. The CDR3 DNA has 42 bases and is translated from base 1. The germline V gene sets CDR1 to MNHEY and CDR2 to SVGAGI. Ends trimmed: V by 5 bases, J by 11 bases; bases unmatched to a gene: 13. Naive CD4 T cells, defined as CD45RO-negative and CD62L-positive, were isolated from PBMCs by fluorescence-activated cell sorting. From each donor, around 50 ml of fresh peripheral blood was taken, and Ficoll density centrifugation was then used to isolate PBMCs. Cell sorting was carried out on a FACSAria III instrument, and a purity above 95% was achieved for all samples.

The clonotype was recovered from a person between 55 and 69 years old in good health. What was sequenced was naive CD4+ T cells from blood. According to the study, the label for this sample's cell subset or site signals: CD45RO-negative CD62L-positive naive CD4 T cells. Rearrangement joined TRBV6-5 to TRBJ2-5; 8 central bases correspond to TRBD2. CDR3 loop: CASSPRTSLEEQYF. The sequenced DNA: TGTGCCAGCAGTCCACGGACTAGCTTGGAGGAGCAGTACTTC.